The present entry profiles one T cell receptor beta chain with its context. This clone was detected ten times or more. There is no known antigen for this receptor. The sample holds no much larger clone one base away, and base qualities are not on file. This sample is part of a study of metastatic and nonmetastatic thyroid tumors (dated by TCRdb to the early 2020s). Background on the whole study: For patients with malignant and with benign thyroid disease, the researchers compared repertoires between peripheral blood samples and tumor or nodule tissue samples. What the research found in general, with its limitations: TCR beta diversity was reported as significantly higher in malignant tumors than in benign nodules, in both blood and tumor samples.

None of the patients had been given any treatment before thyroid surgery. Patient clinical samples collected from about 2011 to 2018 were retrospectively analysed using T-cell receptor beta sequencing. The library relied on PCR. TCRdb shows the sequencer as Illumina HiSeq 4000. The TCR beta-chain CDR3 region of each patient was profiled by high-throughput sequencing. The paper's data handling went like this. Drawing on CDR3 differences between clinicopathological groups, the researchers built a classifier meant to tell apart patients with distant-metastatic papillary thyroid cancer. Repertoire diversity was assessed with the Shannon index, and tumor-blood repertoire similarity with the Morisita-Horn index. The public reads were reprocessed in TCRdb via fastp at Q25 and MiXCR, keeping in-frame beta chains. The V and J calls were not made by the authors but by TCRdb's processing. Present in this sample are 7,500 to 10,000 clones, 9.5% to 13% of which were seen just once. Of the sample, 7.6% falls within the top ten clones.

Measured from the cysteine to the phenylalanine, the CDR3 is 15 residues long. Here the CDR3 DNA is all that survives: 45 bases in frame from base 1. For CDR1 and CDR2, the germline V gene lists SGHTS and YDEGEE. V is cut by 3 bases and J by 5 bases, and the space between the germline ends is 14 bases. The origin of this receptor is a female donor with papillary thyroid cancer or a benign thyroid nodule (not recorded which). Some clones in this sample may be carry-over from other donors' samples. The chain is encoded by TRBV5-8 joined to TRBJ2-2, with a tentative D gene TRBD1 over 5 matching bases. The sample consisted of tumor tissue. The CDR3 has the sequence CASSSQPAGTGELFF. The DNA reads TGTGCCAGCAGCTCGCAGCCCGCAGGGACCGGGGAGCTGTTTTTT.